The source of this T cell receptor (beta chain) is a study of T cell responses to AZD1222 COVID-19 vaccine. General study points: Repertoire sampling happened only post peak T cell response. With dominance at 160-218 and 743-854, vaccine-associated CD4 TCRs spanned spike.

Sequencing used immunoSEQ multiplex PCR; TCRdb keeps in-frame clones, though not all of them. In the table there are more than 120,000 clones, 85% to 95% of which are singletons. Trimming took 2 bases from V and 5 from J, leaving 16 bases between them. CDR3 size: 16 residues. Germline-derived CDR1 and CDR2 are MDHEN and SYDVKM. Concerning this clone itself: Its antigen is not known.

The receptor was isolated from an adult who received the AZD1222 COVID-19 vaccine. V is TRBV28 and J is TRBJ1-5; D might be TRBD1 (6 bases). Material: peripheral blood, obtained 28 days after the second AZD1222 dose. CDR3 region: CASSLKAIRGHQPQHF. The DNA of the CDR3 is TGTGCCAGCAGTTTAAAGGCCATCCGGGGGCATCAGCCCCAGCATTTT.